This entry lists 20 T cell receptor beta chains sequenced from one sample in a study (dated by TCRdb to the mid-2010s). The receptor library was made with 5' RACE. Sequencer: Illumina MiSeq. TCRdb ran its own pipeline on the public reads, namely fastp trimming at Q25 and MiXCR clone calling, and kept in-frame beta chains. Every entry covers one CDR3 protein and lists the most common genes and DNA from its rows. In this sample the table shows roughly 20,000 distinct CDR3 sequences, less than 40% of which occur a single time. The leading ten clones occupy less than 2.5% of the sample. Sequenced sample: tumor-infiltrating naive CD4+ T cells sorted from the breast tumor. Read against the paper, the sample's cell subset or site label means: naive CD4+ T cells, CD4+CD45RA+CD25-. Receptors originate from a female donor with breast cancer.

About this clonotype itself: A read error is possible here, since a much larger clone lies one base away. The chain employs TRBV7-8 and TRBJ2-2; TRBD2 matches 9 bases. Germline-derived CDR1 and CDR2 are SGHVS and FQNEAQ. The CDR3 covers 15 residues. The CDR3 region has the DNA TGTGCCAACAGCCGGCGGGAGGGCCCCACCGGGGAGCTGTTTTTT. This gives the protein CANSRREGPTGELFF.

About this clonotype itself: With a much larger clone just one base away, this may be a read error. The chain combines TRBV7-6 with TRBJ1-1; D unresolved. In germline, CDR1 is SGHVS, CDR2 FNYEAQ. V lost 2 bases and J 5 bases, leaving 12 bases between the germline ends. CDR3 length equals 14 residues. As DNA, the CDR3 is TGTGCCAGCAGCTTAAGATCCGGGAAAACTGAAGCTTTCTTT. This gives the protein CASSLRSGKTEAFF. The whole variable domain, remainder taken from reference TRBV7-6 and TRBJ1-1, is GAGVSQSPRYKVTKRGQDVALRCDPISGHVSLYWYRQALGQGPEFLTYFNYEAQQDKSGLPNDRFSAERPEGSISTLTIQRTEQRDSAMYRCASSLRSGKTEAFFGQGTRLTVV.

Turning to this clonotype: A much larger clone differs from this one at a single base, so this may be a read error. V is TRBV7-8 and J is TRBJ2-3, with D perhaps matching TRBD2 (5 bases). This CDR3 contains 14 residues. The germline V gene has CDR1 SGHVS and CDR2 FQNEAQ. The V end was cut by 5 bases, the J end by 3 bases, with 12 bases between. In DNA form, the CDR3 reads TGTGCCAGCAGCAACGGACTGCCGACAGATACGCAGTATTTT. It is translated as CASSNGLPTDTQYF.

The chain carries TRBV21-1 and TRBJ2-7. TRBV21-1 is tagged as a pseudogene. The CDR3 is 10 residues long. Here the CDR3 DNA reads TGTGCCAGCAGCAAATACGAGCAGTACTTC. Translation gives CASSKYEQYF.

Worth noting for this clonotype: One junction end disagrees with the germline gene, perhaps due to a read error. The rearrangement links TRBV7-2 to TRBJ1-6, with TRBD1 as a possible D gene (5 bases). Germline-derived CDR1 and CDR2 are SGHTA and FQGNSA. The CDR3 runs to 15 residues. CDR3 in DNA: TGTGCCAGCAGCGTAACAGGATCCTATAATTCACCCCTCCGCTTT. As protein: CASSVTGSYNSPLRF.

V usage is TRBV4-1 and J usage is TRBJ1-1; D remains ambiguous. V was cut by 0 bases and J by 4 bases, with 9 bases left in between. The CDR3 length is 14 residues. Germline loops: CDR1 MGHRA, CDR2 YSYEKL. The CDR3 sequence is CASSQEGFATEAFF. In DNA form, the CDR3 reads TGCGCCAGCAGCCAAGAGGGGTTCGCCACTGAAGCTTTCTTT.

This clonotype has a count of ten or more. V gene TRBV10-3 combines with J gene TRBJ1-4, with 8 positions matching TRBD1. Germline V lookup: CDR1 ENHRY, CDR2 SYGVKD. The V gene end was trimmed by 10 bases and the J gene end by 8 bases; junction bases not matched to a gene: 15. The CDR3 is made up of 15 amino acids. The CDR3 bases are TGTGCCACCCGACCGGCAGGGGGCTTTAGGGAAAAACTGTTTTTT. It translates to CATRPAGGFREKLFF.

The V call is TRBV3-1, the J call TRBJ1-4, with unresolved D. Germline V lookup: CDR1 LGHDT, CDR2 YNNKEL (reference sequence). CDR3 length: 14 residues. The V and J ends lost 3 bases and 7 bases respectively, with 12 bases between them. DNA for the CDR3: TGTGCCAGCAGCCACGTTAACGAGGGTGAAAAACTGTTTTTT. Translation: CASSHVNEGEKLFF. Using reference TRBV3-1 and TRBJ1-4 for the parts outside the CDR3, the full variable domain is DTAVSQTPKYLVTQMGNDKSIKCEQNLGHDTMYWYKQDSKKFLKIMFSYNNKELIINETVPNRFSPKSPDKAHLNLHINSLELGDSAVYFCASSHVNEGEKLFFGSGTQLSVL.

The CDR3 protein is CASSSDRGLANTIYF. The DNA of the CDR3 is TGCGCCAGCAGCTCCGACAGGGGGCTGGCAAACACCATATATTTT. This chain uses TRBV5-1 with TRBJ1-3; 10 bases align to TRBD1. Germline trimming cut 3 bases from V and 6 bases from J; bases unmatched to any gene: 6. There are 15 residues in the CDR3. Germline CDR1 SGHRS, CDR2 YFSETQ.

Comment on this clonotype: The final CDR3 position lacks the conserved phenylalanine or tryptophan, pointing to a likely read error. This chain links TRBV4-2 with TRBJ2-1, with TRBD2 identical over 8 bases. The CDR3 has 17 residues. CDR1 is LGHNA and CDR2 is YNFKEQ in the germline V gene. The CDR3 loop is CVSSQDRRREAKNEQFC. Written as DNA, the CDR3 is TGTGTCAGCAGCCAAGATCGGAGGCGGGAGGCCAAGAATGAGCAGTTCTGC.

This clonotype was counted between two and nine times. V gene TRBV25-1 combines with J gene TRBJ2-7, with 9 bases fitting TRBD1. CDR3 length equals 13 residues. The V gene's germline CDR1 is MGHDK and CDR2 SYGVNS. V shed 7 bases and J 0 bases; nucleotides not matched to a gene: 1. CDR3 nucleotide sequence: TGTGCCAGCAAGACAGGGGGCTCCTACGAGCAGTACTTC. This translates into CASKTGGSYEQYF.

By share, this clonotype counts as medium-sized (0.01 to 0.1%). V and J are TRBV12-3 or TRBV12-4 and TRBJ1-1, with D possibly matching TRBD1 (6 bases). CDR3 length: 15 residues. V was shortened by 1 base and J by 1 base, with 10 bases between the two germline ends. The DNA of the CDR3 is TGTGCCAGCAGTTTAGTAGGGGGGGGGAACACTGAAGCTTTCTTT. Encoded protein: CASSLVGGGNTEAFF.

This clonotype has just one count. The CDR3 nucleotides read TGCGCCAGCAGCTGGATGGGTGAGCAGTACTTC. This codes for CASSWMGEQYF. The V and J genes are TRBV5-1 and TRBJ2-7; D remains ambiguous. The ends were cut back, 3 bases at V and 7 bases at J, with 8 bases in the middle. This CDR3 is 11 amino acids long. Germline V gene lookup returns CDR1 SGHRS and CDR2 YFSETQ.

The chain has TRBV7-3 and TRBJ2-5; 8 nucleotides align to TRBD2. Germline V CDR1 and CDR2: SGHTA, FQGTGA. The CDR3 has 15 residues. The V and J ends lost 5 bases and 7 bases, in that order; junction bases with no gene match: 12. CDR3 in amino acids: CASSPQGAGVATQYF. The CDR3 nucleotides are TGTGCCAGCAGCCCGCAGGGAGCGGGAGTAGCGACCCAGTACTTC.

In its sample, this clonotype was seen many times. This chain connects TRBV19 to TRBJ2-1; D unclear. V lost 2 bases to trimming and J lost 8 bases, with 10 bases between them. Germline CDR1 LNHDA, CDR2 SQIVND (reference sequence). This CDR3 has 13 amino acids. CDR3 sequence reads: CASSIFPLDEQFF. The DNA of the CDR3 is TGTGCCAGTAGTATATTTCCTCTAGATGAGCAGTTCTTC.

The sample holds many counts of this clonotype. The V gene is TRBV5-1, the J gene TRBJ2-3; D gene ambiguous. Germline assignment: CDR1 SGHRS and CDR2 YFSETQ. V was pared by 0 bases and J by 8 bases, with 13 bases between. This CDR3 is built from 14 residues. This chain's CDR3 is CASSLDSPGRTQYF. DNA of the CDR3: TGCGCCAGCAGCTTGGATTCACCGGGTCGTACGCAGTATTTT.

This clonotype was found many times. This chain joins TRBV18 and TRBJ1-6; the D is unclear. The CDR3 runs 14 residues. The germline V gene has CDR1 KGHSH and CDR2 LQKENI. V dropped 6 bases and J dropped 8 bases, with 14 bases sitting between them. The CDR3 sequence: CASSSTDEDSPLHF. Written as DNA, the CDR3 is TGTGCCAGCTCTTCTACCGACGAGGATTCACCCCTCCACTTT.

A few counts support this clonotype. The chain's CDR3 is CASSLMSSGSYNEQFF. The DNA of the CDR3 is TGTGCCAGCAGCTTAATGTCCAGCGGGAGTTACAATGAGCAGTTCTTC. J is TRBJ2-1 and V is TRBV7-3; TRBD2 agrees at 8 bases. V lost 1 base, J lost 4 bases, and 6 bases stayed unmatched. CDR1 SGHTA and CDR2 FQGTGA come from the germline V gene. The CDR3 length is 16 residues.

This clonotype has more than one count but fewer than ten. The genes are TRBV6-1 and TRBJ1-1; D not resolved. CDR1 and CDR2 (germline): MNHNS, SASEGT. V gave up 7 bases and J gave up 1 base, with 10 bases separating them. CDR3 length: 13 amino acids. The CDR3 nucleotides are TGTGCCAGCACCTGGACTGGGAACACTGAAGCTTTCTTT. This translates into CASTWTGNTEAFF.

The rearrangement joins TRBV25-1 to TRBJ2-7; TRBD1 agrees at 9 bases. The germline V gene encodes CDR1 MGHDK and CDR2 SYGVNS. The CDR3 is made up of 12 amino acids. V lost 9 bases to trimming and J lost 6 bases; unmatched junction nucleotides: 6. CDR3 amino acids: CASAQGAGEQYF. The CDR3 DNA reads TGTGCCAGTGCACAGGGGGCGGGCGAGCAGTACTTC.